Listed here is a single TCR beta chain. In the study's own analysis: Nucleated cell counts were estimated from reference gene primer amplification. The data were produced by immunoSEQ multiplex PCR, yet TCRdb's version contains in-frame clones alone and is incomplete. V and J calls and clone size are given by that table; D and trimming were obtained from the DNA. The table includes about 250,000 clones, 83% detected once. The data are from a study of blood T cell repertoires in COVID-19. Study-wide context: Some COVID-19 samples were acute and others convalescent; all came from the United States, Italy and Spain. PBMCs, B-cell-depleted T cells, or T cells provided the cDNA or gDNA that made up the material.

The V segment lost 2 bases and the J segment 9 bases; nucleotides outside the gene matches: 9. The CDR3 is 15 amino acids. Germline V lookup: CDR1 SNHLY, CDR2 FYNNEI. The sample comprised PBMCs or T cells enriched from blood (not recorded which). The TCR originated in a woman between 40 and 55 years old who had been exposed to COVID-19. The chain couples TRBV2 to TRBJ2-1, with 8 nucleotides matching TRBD2. The CDR3 DNA sequence: TGTGCCAGCAGTGAAAGGGTAGCGGGGACCGGTGAGCAGTTCTTC. Translated: CASSERVAGTGEQFF.